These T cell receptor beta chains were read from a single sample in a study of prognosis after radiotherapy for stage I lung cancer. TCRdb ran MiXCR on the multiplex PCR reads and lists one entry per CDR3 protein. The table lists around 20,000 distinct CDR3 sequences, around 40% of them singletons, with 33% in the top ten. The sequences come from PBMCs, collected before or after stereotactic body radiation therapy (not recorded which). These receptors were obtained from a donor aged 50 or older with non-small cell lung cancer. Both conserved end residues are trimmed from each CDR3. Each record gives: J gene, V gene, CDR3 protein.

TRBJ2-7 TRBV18 ASSTGNFLTYEQY
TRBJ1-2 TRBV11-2 ASSLVSGYT
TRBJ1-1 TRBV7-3 ASSDPDRSEAF
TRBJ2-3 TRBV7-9 ASSYSGRGTQY
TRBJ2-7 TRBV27 ASSLMGLSSYEQY
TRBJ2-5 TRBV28 ARPRAGGRFETQY
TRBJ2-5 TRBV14 ASRLTGFQETQY
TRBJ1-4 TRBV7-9 ASRAGRLNEKLF
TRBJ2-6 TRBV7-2 ASSLGTSRSGANVLT
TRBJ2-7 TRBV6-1 ASTEVSGYEQY
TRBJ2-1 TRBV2 ASSEGLKNEQF
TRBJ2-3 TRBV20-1 SVPPSGRAVGDTQY
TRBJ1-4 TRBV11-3 ASSLVGTWLF
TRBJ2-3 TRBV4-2 ASSQGSGVPDTQY
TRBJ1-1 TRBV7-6 ASSLDAGDATEAF
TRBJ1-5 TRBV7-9 ASSPTGDNQPQH
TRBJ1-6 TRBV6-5 ASSYPPQGANSPLH
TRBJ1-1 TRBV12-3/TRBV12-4 ASSLAVNTEAF
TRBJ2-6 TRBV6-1 ASSERVIGTGANVLT
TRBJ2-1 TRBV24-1 ATSESVIDNEQF
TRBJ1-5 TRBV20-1 SANSLGGSNQPQH
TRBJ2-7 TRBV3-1 ASSQPGTGNEQY
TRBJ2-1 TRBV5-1 ASVTSGIQF
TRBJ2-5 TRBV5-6 ASFRQGARETQY
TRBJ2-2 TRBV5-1 ASSSRSGRACTGELF
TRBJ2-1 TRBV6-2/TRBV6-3 ASSYATGGRSYNEQF
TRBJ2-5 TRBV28 ASSTRSGKETQY
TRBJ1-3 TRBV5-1 ASSSGQGAVGNTIY